This T cell receptor (beta chain) was captured in a study of blood T cell repertoires in COVID-19. This clone showed up just once. In the source study's methods: For nucleated cells, counts were estimated from reference gene primer amplification. The assay was immunoSEQ multiplex PCR, and TCRdb's table has in-frame clones only and misses some. V, J and clone size were drawn from that table, and D and trimming were deduced from the DNA. The sample contains roughly 400,000 clones, 88% of which appear only once. The CDR3 totals 16 residues. V was shortened by 0 bases and J by 3 bases, with 14 bases between the two germline ends. Germline V lookup: CDR1 LNHDA, CDR2 SQIVND (reference sequence). Cohort placement rested on clinical history that participants reported themselves.

The material sequenced was PBMCs or T cells enriched from blood (not recorded which). The V and J genes are TRBV19 and TRBJ1-2, with D unresolved. The receptor was isolated from a woman aged 40-49 years with acute COVID-19. DNA for the CDR3: TGTGCCAGTAGTATAGATTCGGGAGGCTACCACTATGGCTACACCTTC. Residues: CASSIDSGGYHYGYTF.